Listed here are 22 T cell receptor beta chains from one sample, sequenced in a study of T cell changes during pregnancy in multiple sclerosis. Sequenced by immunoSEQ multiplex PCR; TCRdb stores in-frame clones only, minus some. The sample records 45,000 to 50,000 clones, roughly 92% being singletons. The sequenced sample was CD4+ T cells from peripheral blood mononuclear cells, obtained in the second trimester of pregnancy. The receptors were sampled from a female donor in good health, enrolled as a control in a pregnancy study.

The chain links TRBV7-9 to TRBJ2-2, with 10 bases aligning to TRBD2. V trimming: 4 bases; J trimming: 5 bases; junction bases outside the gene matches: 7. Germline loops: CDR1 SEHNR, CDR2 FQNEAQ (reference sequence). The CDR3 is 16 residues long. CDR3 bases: TGTGCCAGCAGCTCTTCTAGCGGGGGAGCAACCGGGGAGCTGTTTTTT. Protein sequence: CASSSSSGGATGELFF.

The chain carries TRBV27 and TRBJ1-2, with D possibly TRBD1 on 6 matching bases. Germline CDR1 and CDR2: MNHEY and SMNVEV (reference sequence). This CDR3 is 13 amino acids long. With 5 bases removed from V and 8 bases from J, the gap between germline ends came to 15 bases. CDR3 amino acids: CASSLTGQGGYTF. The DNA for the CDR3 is TGTGCCAGCAGTCTGACAGGTCAGGGGGGCTACACCTTC.

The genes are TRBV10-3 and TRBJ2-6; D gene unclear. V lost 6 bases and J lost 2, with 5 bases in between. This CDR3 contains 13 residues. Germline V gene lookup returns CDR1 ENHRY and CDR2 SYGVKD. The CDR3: CAISLPGANVLTF. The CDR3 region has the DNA TGTGCCATCAGCCTTCCTGGGGCCAACGTCCTGACTTTC.

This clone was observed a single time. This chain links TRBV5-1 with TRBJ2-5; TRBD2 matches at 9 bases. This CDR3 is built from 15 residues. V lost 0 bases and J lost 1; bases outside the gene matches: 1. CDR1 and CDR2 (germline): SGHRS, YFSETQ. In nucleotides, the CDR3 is TGCGCCAGCAGCTTGGGCGGGGGGGCCCAAGAGACCCAGTACTTC. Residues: CASSLGGGAQETQYF.

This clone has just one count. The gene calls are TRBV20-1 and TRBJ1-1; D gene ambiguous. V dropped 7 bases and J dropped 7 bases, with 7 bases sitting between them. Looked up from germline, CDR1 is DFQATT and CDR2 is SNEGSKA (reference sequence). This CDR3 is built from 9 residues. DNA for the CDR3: TGCAGTGTAGCGCATGAAGCTTTCTTT. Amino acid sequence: CSVAHEAFF.

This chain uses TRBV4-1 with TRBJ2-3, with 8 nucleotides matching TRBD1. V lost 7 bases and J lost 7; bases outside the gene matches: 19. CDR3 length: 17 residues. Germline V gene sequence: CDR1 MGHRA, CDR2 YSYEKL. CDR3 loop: CASNRAQDRANLNTQYF. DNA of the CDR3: TGCGCCAGCAATCGGGCGCAGGACAGGGCCAACCTAAATACGCAGTATTTT.

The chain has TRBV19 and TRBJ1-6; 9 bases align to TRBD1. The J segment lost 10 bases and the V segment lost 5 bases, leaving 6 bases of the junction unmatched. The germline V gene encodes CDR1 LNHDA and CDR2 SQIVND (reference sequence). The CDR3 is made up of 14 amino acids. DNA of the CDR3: TGTGCCAGTAGTTCTACAGGGGGCAGGTCACCCCTCCACTTT. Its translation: CASSSTGGRSPLHF.

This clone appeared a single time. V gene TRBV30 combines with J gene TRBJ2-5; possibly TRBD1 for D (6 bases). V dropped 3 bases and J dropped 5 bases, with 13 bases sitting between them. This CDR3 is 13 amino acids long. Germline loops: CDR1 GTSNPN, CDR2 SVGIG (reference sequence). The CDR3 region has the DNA TGTGCCTGGAGACAGGGAGTAGCGGAGACCCAGTACTTC. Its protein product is CAWRQGVAETQYF.

The CDR3 spells CAWGDLAGGRADTQYF. The CDR3 region has the DNA TGTGCCTGGGGGGACCTAGCGGGGGGGCGGGCAGATACGCAGTATTTT. This chain uses TRBV30 with TRBJ2-3; 12 positions agree with TRBD2. The CDR3 sequence is 16 residues long. V was clipped by 5 bases and J by 4 bases; unmatched bases: 10. The germline V gene encodes CDR1 GTSNPN and CDR2 SVGIG (reference sequence).

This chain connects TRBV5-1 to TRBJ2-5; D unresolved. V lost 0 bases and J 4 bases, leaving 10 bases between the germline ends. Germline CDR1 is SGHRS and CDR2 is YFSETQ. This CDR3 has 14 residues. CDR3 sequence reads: CASSLGLGGETQYF. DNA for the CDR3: TGCGCCAGCAGCTTGGGTTTAGGCGGAGAGACCCAGTACTTC.

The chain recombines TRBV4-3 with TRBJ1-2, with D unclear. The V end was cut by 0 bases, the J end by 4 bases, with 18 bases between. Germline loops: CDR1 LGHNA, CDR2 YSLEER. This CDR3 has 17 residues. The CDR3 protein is CASSQDSVPQGSYGYTF. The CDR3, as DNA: TGCGCCAGCAGCCAAGATTCGGTCCCCCAAGGGAGCTATGGCTACACCTTC.

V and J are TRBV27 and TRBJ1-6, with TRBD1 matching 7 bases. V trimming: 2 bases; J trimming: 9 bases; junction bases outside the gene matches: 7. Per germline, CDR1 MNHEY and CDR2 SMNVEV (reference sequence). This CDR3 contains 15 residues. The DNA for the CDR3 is TGTGCCAGCAGTTTAGAGGGGGCAAGGAGTTCACCCCTCCACTTT. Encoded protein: CASSLEGARSSPLHF.

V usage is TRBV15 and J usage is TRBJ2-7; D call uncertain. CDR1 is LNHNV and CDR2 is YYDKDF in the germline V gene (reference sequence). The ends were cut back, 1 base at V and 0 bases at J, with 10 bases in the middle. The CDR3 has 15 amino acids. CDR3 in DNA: TGTGCCACCAGCAGAGTACTCGAGAGCTCCTACGAGCAGTACTTC. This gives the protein CATSRVLESSYEQYF.

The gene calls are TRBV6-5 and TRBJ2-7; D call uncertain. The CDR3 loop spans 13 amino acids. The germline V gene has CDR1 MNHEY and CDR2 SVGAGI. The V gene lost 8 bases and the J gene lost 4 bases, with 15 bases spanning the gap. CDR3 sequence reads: CASQRNNGYEQYF. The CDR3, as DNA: TGTGCCAGCCAAAGGAACAACGGGTACGAGCAGTACTTC.

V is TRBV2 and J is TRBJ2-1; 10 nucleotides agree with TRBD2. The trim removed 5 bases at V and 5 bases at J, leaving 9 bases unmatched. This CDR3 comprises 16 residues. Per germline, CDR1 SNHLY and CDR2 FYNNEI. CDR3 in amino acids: CASSHRTSGANNEQFF. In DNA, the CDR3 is TGTGCCAGCAGTCACCGTACTAGCGGGGCTAACAATGAGCAGTTCTTC.

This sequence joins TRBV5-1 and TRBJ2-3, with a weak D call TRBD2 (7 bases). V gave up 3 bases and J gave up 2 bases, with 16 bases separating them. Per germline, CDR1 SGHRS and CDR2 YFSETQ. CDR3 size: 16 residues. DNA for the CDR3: TGCGCCAGCAGCTCCCTGGGGGGGCGGCCCACAGATACGCAGTATTTT. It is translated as CASSSLGGRPTDTQYF.

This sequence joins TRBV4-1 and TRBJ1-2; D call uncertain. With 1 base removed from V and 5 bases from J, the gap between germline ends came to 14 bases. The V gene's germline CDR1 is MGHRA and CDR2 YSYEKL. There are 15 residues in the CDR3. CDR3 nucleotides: TGCGCCAGCAGCCAAGCCGAGGGCTCAAGGTATGGCTACACCTTC. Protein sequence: CASSQAEGSRYGYTF.

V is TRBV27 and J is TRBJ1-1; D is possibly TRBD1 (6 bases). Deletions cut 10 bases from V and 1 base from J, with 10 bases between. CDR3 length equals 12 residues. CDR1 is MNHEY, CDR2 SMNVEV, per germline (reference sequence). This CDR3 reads CATRQENTEAFF. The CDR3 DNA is TGTGCCACCAGACAGGAGAACACTGAAGCTTTCTTT.

In nucleotides, the CDR3 is TGTGCCAGCAGCCCGGGGACAGGATCCATGTACAATGAGCAGTTCTTC. Protein: CASSPGTGSMYNEQFF. The J gene is TRBJ2-1, the V gene TRBV4-2, with 8 bases that match TRBD1. This CDR3 spans 16 amino acids. V shed 4 bases and J 4 bases; nucleotides not matched to a gene: 9. CDR1 is LGHNA and CDR2 is YNFKEQ in the germline V gene.

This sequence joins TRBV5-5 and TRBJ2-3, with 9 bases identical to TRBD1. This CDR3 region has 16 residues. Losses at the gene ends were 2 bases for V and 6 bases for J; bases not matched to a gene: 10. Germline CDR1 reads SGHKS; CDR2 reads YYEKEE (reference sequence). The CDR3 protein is CASSFRGQGMVDTQYF. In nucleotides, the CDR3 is TGTGCCAGCAGCTTCCGGGGACAGGGTATGGTGGATACGCAGTATTTT.

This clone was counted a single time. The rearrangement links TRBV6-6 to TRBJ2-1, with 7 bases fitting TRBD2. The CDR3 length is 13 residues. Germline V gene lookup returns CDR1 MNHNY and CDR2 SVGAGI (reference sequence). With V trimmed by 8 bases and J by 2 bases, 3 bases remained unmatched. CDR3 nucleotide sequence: TGTGCCAGCCTAGCGGAAACCTACAATGAGCAGTTCTTC. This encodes CASLAETYNEQFF.

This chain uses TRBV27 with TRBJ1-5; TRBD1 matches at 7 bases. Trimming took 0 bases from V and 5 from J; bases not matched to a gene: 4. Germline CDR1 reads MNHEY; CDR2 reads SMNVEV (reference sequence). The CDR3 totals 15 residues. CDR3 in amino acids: CASSLSGQAHQPQHF. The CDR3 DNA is TGTGCCAGCAGTTTATCCGGACAGGCGCATCAGCCCCAGCATTTT.